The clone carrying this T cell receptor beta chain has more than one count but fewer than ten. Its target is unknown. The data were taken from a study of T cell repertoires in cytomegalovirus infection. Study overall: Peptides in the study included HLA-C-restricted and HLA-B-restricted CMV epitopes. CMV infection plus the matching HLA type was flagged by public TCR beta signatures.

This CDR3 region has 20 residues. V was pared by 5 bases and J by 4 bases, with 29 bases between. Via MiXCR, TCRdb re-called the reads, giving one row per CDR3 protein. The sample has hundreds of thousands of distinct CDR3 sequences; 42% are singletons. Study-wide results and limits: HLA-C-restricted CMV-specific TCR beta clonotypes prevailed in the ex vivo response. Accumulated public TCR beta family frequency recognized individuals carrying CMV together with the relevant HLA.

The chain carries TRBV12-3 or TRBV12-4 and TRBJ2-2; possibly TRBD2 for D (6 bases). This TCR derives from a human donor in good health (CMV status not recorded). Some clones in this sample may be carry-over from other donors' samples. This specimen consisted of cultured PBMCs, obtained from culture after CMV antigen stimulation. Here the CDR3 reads CASSRRGLRLGGRATGELFF. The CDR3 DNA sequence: TGTGCCAGCAGTCGACGCGGACTCCGTTTGGGGGGTCGAGCCACCGGGGAGCTGTTTTTT.